Below, one T cell receptor (beta chain) is given with its context. Its antigen is not known. This entry is derived from a study of PD-L1 blockade in urothelial cancer. Overall study context: Across blood samples, T cells had a median count of about 140,000. General study findings and limits: Where pretreatment blood TCR clonality fell below the median, better survival was predicted. For durable-benefit patients, tumor-associated blood clones expanded more at 3 weeks.

Time point meaning: pretreatment peripheral blood. The method was immunoSEQ multiplex PCR; TCRdb's version includes in-frame clones alone and lacks a portion of them. Of almost 90,000 clones in the sample, roughly 84% were seen once. V lost 7 bases to trimming and J lost 2 bases, with 11 bases between them. This CDR3 spans 13 amino acids. CDR1 MNHNS and CDR2 SASEGT come from the germline V gene. The material sequenced was PBMCs, taken around atezolizumab (anti-PD-L1) treatment. The rearrangement uses TRBV6-1 and TRBJ1-1; D not resolved. The clonotype originates from a man in his 60s with urothelial cancer. CDR3 in DNA: TGTGCCAGCATTTTTACGAGCAACACTGAAGCTTTCTTT. It yields the protein CASIFTSNTEAFF.